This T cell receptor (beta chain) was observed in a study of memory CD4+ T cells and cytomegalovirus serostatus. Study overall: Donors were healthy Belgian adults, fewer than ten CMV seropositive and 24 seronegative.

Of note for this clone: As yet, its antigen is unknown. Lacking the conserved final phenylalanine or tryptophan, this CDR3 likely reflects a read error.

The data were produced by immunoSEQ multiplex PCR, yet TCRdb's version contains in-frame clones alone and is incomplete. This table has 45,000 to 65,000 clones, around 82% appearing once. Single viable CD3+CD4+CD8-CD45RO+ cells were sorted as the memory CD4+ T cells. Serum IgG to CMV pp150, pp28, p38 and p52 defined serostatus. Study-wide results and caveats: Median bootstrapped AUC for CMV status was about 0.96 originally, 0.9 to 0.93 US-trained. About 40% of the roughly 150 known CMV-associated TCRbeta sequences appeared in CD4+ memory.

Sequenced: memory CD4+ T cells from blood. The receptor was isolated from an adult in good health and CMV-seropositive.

This CDR3 reads CASSMQPGGYGYTL. CDR3 in DNA: TGTGCCAGTAGTATGCAACCCGGCGGGTATGGCTACACCCTC. This sequence joins TRBV19 and TRBJ1-2; D unresolved. The CDR3 totals 14 residues. The V gene lost 3 bases and the J gene lost 5 bases, with 13 bases spanning the gap. Per the germline V gene, CDR1 is LNHDA and CDR2 is SQIVND (reference sequence).